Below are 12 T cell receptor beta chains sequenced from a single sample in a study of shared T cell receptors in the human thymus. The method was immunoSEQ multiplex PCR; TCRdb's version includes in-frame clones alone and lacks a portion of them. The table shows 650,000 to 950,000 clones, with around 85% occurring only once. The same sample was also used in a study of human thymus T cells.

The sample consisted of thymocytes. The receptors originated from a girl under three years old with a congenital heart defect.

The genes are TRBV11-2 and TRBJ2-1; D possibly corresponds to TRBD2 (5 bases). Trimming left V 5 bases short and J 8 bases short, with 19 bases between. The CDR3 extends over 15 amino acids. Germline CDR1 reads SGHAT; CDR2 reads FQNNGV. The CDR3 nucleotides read TGTGCCAGCAGCCGTAAGTCGGGGTGCGGTTATGAGCAGTTCTTC. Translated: CASSRKSGCGYEQFF.

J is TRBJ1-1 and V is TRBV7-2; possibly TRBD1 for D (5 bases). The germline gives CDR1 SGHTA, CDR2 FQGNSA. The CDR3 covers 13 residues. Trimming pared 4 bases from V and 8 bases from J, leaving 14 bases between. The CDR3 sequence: CASSSGGVGEAFF. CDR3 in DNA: TGTGCCAGCAGCTCAGGAGGGGTAGGGGAAGCTTTCTTT.

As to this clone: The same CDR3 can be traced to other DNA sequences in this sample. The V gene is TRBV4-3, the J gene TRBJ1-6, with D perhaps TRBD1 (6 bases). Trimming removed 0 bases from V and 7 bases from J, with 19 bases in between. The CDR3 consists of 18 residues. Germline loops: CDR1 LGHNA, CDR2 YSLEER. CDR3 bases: TGCGCCAGCAGCCAAGATCGTAATTGGAGGGGGGGGAATTCACCCCTCCACTTT. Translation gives CASSQDRNWRGGNSPLHF.

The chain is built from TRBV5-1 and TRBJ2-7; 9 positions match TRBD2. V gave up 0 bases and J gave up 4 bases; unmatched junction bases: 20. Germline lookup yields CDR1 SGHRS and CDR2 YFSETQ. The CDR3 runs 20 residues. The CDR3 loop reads CASSLEVWDLAGPLAYEQYF. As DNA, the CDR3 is TGCGCCAGCAGCTTGGAGGTTTGGGATCTAGCGGGGCCTCTCGCTTACGAGCAGTACTTC.

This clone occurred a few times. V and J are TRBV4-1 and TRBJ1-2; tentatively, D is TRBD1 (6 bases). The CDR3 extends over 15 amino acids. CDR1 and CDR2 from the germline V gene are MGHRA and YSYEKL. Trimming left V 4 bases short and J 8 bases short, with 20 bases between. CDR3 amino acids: CASSRSTGSKRGYTF. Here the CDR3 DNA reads TGCGCCAGCAGCCGTAGCACAGGGAGTAAAAGGGGCTACACCTTC.

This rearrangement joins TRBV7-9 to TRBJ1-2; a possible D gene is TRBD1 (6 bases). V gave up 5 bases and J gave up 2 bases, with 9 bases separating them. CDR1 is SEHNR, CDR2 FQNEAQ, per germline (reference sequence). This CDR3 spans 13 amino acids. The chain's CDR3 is CASSETGNYGYTF. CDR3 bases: TGTGCCAGCAGCGAGACAGGAAACTATGGCTACACCTTC. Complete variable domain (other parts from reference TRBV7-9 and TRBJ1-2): DTGVSQNPRHKITKRGQNVTFRCDPISEHNRLYWYRQTLGQGPEFLTYFQNEAQLEKSRLLSDRFSAERPKGSFSTLEIQRTEQGDSAMYLCASSETGNYGYTFGSGTRLTVV.

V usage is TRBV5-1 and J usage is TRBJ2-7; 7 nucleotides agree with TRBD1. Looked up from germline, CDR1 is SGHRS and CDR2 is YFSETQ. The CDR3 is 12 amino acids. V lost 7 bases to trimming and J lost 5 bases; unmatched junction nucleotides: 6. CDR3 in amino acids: CASSTGRNEQYF. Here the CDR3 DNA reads TGCGCCAGCTCGACAGGGAGAAACGAGCAGTACTTC.

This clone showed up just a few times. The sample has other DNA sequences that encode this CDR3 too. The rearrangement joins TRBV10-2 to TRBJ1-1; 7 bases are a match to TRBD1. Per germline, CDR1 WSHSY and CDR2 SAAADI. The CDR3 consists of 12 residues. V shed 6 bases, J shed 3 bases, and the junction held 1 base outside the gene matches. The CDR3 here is CASRTGDTEAFF. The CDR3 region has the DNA TGCGCCAGCAGAACAGGGGACACTGAAGCTTTCTTT.

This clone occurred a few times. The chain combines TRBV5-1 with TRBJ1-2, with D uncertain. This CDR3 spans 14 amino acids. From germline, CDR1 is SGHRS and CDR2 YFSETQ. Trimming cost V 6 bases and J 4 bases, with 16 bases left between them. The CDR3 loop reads CASTKEGSGYGYTF. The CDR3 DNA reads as TGCGCCAGCACCAAAGAGGGAAGCGGCTATGGCTACACCTTC. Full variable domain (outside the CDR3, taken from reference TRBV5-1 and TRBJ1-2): KAGVTQTPRYLIKTRGQQVTLSCSPISGHRSVSWYQQTPGQGLQFLFEYFSETQRNKGNFPGRFSGRQFSNSRSEMNVSTLELGDSALYLCASTKEGSGYGYTFGSGTRLTVV.

The CDR3 spells CASKAGPGANVLTF. The CDR3 bases are TGTGCCAGCAAGGCAGGGCCCGGGGCCAACGTCCTGACTTTC. The chain uses TRBV9 and TRBJ2-6; maybe TRBD1 (5 bases). The CDR3 covers 14 residues. The germline V gene has CDR1 SGDLS and CDR2 YYNGEE. The ends were cut back, 6 bases at V and 4 bases at J, with 11 bases in the middle.

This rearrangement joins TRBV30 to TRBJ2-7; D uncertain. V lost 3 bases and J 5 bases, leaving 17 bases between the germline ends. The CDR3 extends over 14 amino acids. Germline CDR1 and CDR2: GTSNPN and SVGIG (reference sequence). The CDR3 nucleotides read TGTGCCTGGAGCTCCATTCCGGGTCGGAACGAGCAGTACTTC. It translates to CAWSSIPGRNEQYF.

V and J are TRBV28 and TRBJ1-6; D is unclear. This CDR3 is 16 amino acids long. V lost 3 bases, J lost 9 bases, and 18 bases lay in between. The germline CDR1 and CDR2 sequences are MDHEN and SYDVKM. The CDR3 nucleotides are TGTGCCAGCAGTTTGAATTGGGTCACCGACACTTCACCCCTCCACTTT. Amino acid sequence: CASSLNWVTDTSPLHF.